One and the same sample provided the 3 T cell receptor beta chains below, sequenced in a study of radiotherapy plus CTLA-4 blockade in lung cancer (dated by TCRdb to the late 2010s). The library was obtained by the immunoSEQ multiplex PCR assay. TCRdb stores this immuneACCESS table with in-frame sequences only. Part of the clones is absent; in the studies checked, under half of the shortfall reflects unresolved V genes, and no reason is known for the rest. A total of 55,000 or so clones appear in this sample, approximately 82% of them only once. The ten largest clones capture about 6.1% of the sample. The sequencing here drew on peripheral blood, taken from a patient treated with radiotherapy plus ipilimumab. Receptor source: a human donor with non-small cell lung cancer whose response to radiotherapy plus ipilimumab could not be evaluated.

This sequence joins TRBV2 and TRBJ2-3; D may be TRBD2 (6 bases). V gave up 6 bases and J gave up 0 bases, with 10 bases separating them. The CDR3 totals 14 residues. Germline CDR1 and CDR2: SNHLY and FYNNEI. The CDR3 spells CASRNGRSTDTQYF. CDR3 bases: TGTGCCAGCAGGAACGGGAGAAGCACAGATACGCAGTATTTT.

This clone appeared a few times. The chain couples TRBV10-3 to TRBJ2-1, with TRBD2 matching over 8 bases. The trim removed 2 bases at V and 3 bases at J, leaving 3 bases unmatched. The length of the CDR3 is 15 residues. Per the germline V gene, CDR1 is ENHRY and CDR2 is SYGVKD. CDR3 nucleotides: TGTGCCATCAGTGAGCAGCTAGCGGGCTACAATGAGCAGTTCTTC. This sequence encodes CAISEQLAGYNEQFF.

The chain carries TRBV29-1 and TRBJ1-5, with a possible D match to TRBD1 (5 bases). V lost 7 bases to trimming and J lost 1 base, with 17 bases between them. The V gene's germline CDR1 is SQVTM and CDR2 ANQGSEA. This CDR3 has 15 residues. CDR3 DNA: TGCAGCGGGGGGGAGGGGATCGGGAGCAATCAGCCCCAGCATTTT. It yields the protein CSGGEGIGSNQPQHF.